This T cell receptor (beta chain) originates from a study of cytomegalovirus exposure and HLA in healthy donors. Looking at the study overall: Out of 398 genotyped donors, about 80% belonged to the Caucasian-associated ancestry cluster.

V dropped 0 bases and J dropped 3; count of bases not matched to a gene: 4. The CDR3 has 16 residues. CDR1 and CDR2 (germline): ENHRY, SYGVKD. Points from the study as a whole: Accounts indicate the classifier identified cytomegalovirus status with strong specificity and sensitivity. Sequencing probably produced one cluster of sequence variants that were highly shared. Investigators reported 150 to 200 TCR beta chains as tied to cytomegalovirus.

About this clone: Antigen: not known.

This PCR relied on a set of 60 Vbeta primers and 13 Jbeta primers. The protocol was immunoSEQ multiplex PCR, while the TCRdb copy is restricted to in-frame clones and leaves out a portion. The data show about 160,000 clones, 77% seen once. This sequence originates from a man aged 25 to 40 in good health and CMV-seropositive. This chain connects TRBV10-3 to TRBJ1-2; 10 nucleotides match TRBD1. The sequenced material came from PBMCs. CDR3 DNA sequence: TGTGCCATCAGTGAGTCCGGGACAGGGGTTGACTATGGCTACACCTTC. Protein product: CAISESGTGVDYGYTF.